These T cell receptor beta chains were read from a single sample in a study of T cells after yellow fever vaccination. MiXCR, applied by TCRdb to the 5' RACE reads, yields one record per CDR3 protein. The sample holds hundreds of thousands of distinct CDR3 sequences, less than 9.5% seen once. The specimen comprised PBMCs, sampled 45 days after the first yellow fever vaccination. Receptor source: a man between 18 and 29 years old who received the YFV17D yellow fever vaccine. The CDR3 runs from the conserved cysteine through the conserved F or W. Each record gives: CDR3 DNA, CDR3 protein, D gene, V gene, clone size, J gene, CDR3 length. A D gene is named only where the DNA matches it firmly. Not every row has a clone size; where given, it reads once, few, many or a size class.

CDR3 DNA: TGCGCCAGCAGCAAGCTAGCGGCGGCCGGTACGTCAAACATTCAGTACTTC; CDR3 protein: CASSKLAAAGTSNIQYF; D gene: TRBD2; V gene: TRBV5-1; clone size: few; J gene: TRBJ2-4; CDR3 length: 17
CDR3 DNA: TGTGCCACCAGTGGTTCCCAGAGGAACTATGGCTACACCTTC; CDR3 protein: CATSGSQRNYGYTF; D gene: -; V gene: TRBV24-1; clone size: -; J gene: TRBJ1-2; CDR3 length: 14
CDR3 DNA: TGCAGTGCGACCCCGGGACTAGCGGGGGGGCCGGAGGAGACCCAGTACTTC; CDR3 protein: CSATPGLAGGPEETQYF; D gene: TRBD2; V gene: TRBV20-1; clone size: few; J gene: TRBJ2-5; CDR3 length: 17
CDR3 DNA: TGTGCCAGCAGCCAACGCGGGGCCCTAGGGTATGGCTACACCTTC; CDR3 protein: CASSQRGALGYGYTF; D gene: -; V gene: TRBV3-1; clone size: -; J gene: TRBJ1-2; CDR3 length: 15
CDR3 DNA: TGCGCCAGCAGCCAAGATGGCCCGCGGCGTGGCTACACCTTC; CDR3 protein: CASSQDGPRRGYTF; D gene: -; V gene: TRBV4-3; clone size: many; J gene: TRBJ1-2; CDR3 length: 14
CDR3 DNA: TGTGCCTGGAGCAGGGACTATATCTACGAGCAGTACTTC; CDR3 protein: CAWSRDYIYEQYF; D gene: TRBD2; V gene: TRBV30; clone size: -; J gene: TRBJ2-7; CDR3 length: 13
CDR3 DNA: TGTGCCAGCAGCTTCAGGACGCCGGACTATGGCTACACCTTC; CDR3 protein: CASSFRTPDYGYTF; D gene: -; V gene: TRBV5-4; clone size: -; J gene: TRBJ1-2; CDR3 length: 14
CDR3 DNA: TGCGCCAGCAGCCAAGATCGGGACAGGGGAGAAAAACTGTTTTTT; CDR3 protein: CASSQDRDRGEKLFF; D gene: TRBD1; V gene: TRBV4-3; clone size: once; J gene: TRBJ1-4; CDR3 length: 15
CDR3 DNA: TGTGCCAGCAGTCGGACAGTCTCCTACGAGCAGTACTTC; CDR3 protein: CASSRTVSYEQYF; D gene: -; V gene: TRBV5-6; clone size: few; J gene: TRBJ2-7; CDR3 length: 13
CDR3 DNA: TGTGCCAGCAGCTTGGGGGGCTCTGGACATGAGCAGTTCTTC; CDR3 protein: CASSLGGSGHEQFF; D gene: -; V gene: TRBV7-3; clone size: few; J gene: TRBJ2-1; CDR3 length: 14
CDR3 DNA: TGTGCCAGCAGCTATGGACAGACCCAGCCCCAGCATTTT; CDR3 protein: CASSYGQTQPQHF; D gene: -; V gene: TRBV7-2; clone size: -; J gene: TRBJ1-5; CDR3 length: 13
CDR3 DNA: TGCGCCAGCAGCCAGGGAGGGGGAAGGGGTTCTGGAAACACCATATATTTT; CDR3 protein: CASSQGGGRGSGNTIYF; D gene: -; V gene: TRBV4-3; clone size: few; J gene: TRBJ1-3; CDR3 length: 17
CDR3 DNA: TGTGCCTCCAACCCTAGCGGGGCGAACACCGGGGAGCTGTTTTTT; CDR3 protein: CASNPSGANTGELFF; D gene: TRBD2; V gene: TRBV6-1; clone size: few; J gene: TRBJ2-2; CDR3 length: 15
CDR3 DNA: TGCGCCAGCAGGTGGGGTGCAGATACGCAGTATTTT; CDR3 protein: CASRWGADTQYF; D gene: -; V gene: TRBV10-2; clone size: few; J gene: TRBJ2-3; CDR3 length: 12
CDR3 DNA: TGTGCCAGCAGTTCCAGACAGGACCTTAACACTGAAGCTTTCTTT; CDR3 protein: CASSSRQDLNTEAFF; D gene: -; V gene: TRBV27; clone size: few; J gene: TRBJ1-1; CDR3 length: 15
CDR3 DNA: TGTGCCAGTAGTACGGGTCGCAGGCCCTACGAGCAGTACTTC; CDR3 protein: CASSTGRRPYEQYF; D gene: -; V gene: TRBV19; clone size: -; J gene: TRBJ2-7; CDR3 length: 14
CDR3 DNA: TGTGCCAGCAACCCGACAACTACTAATTCACCCCTCCACTTT; CDR3 protein: CASNPTTTNSPLHF; D gene: -; V gene: TRBV2; clone size: -; J gene: TRBJ1-6; CDR3 length: 14
CDR3 DNA: TGCGCCAGCAGCCAGCCTGGCCCCGTCCGGAGGAACACTGAAGCTTTCTTT; CDR3 protein: CASSQPGPVRRNTEAFF; D gene: -; V gene: TRBV4-1; clone size: few; J gene: TRBJ1-1; CDR3 length: 17
CDR3 DNA: TGCGCCAGCAGCTTGGCCCGGCGGGGAGGCACAGATACGCAGTATTTT; CDR3 protein: CASSLARRGGTDTQYF; D gene: -; V gene: TRBV5-1; clone size: few; J gene: TRBJ2-3; CDR3 length: 16
CDR3 DNA: TGTGCCAGCAGCTTAGCGGTTAGCGAGCGGACCCAGTACTTC; CDR3 protein: CASSLAVSERTQYF; D gene: -; V gene: TRBV7-2; clone size: -; J gene: TRBJ2-5; CDR3 length: 14
CDR3 DNA: TGTGCCAGCAGTGAGGGACGCACCTACAATGAGCAGTTCTTC; CDR3 protein: CASSEGRTYNEQFF; D gene: -; V gene: TRBV7-9; clone size: -; J gene: TRBJ2-1; CDR3 length: 14
CDR3 DNA: TGTGCCATCAGTGAGTCCAACCAAGAGACCCAGTACTTC; CDR3 protein: CAISESNQETQYF; D gene: -; V gene: TRBV10-3; clone size: many; J gene: TRBJ2-5; CDR3 length: 13
CDR3 DNA: TGCGCCAGCGGCCTTCTAGCGGAACAAGAGACCCAGTACTTC; CDR3 protein: CASGLLAEQETQYF; D gene: TRBD2; V gene: TRBV5-1; clone size: many; J gene: TRBJ2-5; CDR3 length: 14
CDR3 DNA: TGCGCCAGCAGCTTGGGACAGACTAATGAAAAACTGTTTTTT; CDR3 protein: CASSLGQTNEKLFF; D gene: -; V gene: TRBV5-1; clone size: many; J gene: TRBJ1-4; CDR3 length: 14
CDR3 DNA: TGCGCCAGCAGCCAAGATTCCCCCCAAATGAACACTGAAGCTTTCTTT; CDR3 protein: CASSQDSPQMNTEAFF; D gene: -; V gene: TRBV4-3; clone size: few; J gene: TRBJ1-1; CDR3 length: 16